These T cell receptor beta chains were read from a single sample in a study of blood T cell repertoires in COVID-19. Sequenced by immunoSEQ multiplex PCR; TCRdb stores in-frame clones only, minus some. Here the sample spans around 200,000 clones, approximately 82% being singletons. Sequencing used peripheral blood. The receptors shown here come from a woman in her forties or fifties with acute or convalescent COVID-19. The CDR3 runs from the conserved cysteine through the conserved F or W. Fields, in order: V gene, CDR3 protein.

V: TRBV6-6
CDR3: CASSYGPELGHEQFF

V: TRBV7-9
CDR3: CASSQDRSNSPLHF

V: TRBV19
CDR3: CATRKGRGSYEQYF

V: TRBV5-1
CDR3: CASSFPGTGGGRLETQYF

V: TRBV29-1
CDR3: CSVGSSGANVLTF

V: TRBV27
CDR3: CASSLSTGSNQPQHF

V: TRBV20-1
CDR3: CSASSPDRGDAEAFF

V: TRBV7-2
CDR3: CASSSSYQETQYF

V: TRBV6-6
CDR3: CASSYRENEQFF

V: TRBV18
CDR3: CASSPLSSGANVLTF

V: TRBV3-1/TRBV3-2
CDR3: CASSQGSGGNQPQHF

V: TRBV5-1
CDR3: CASRQAGAVYNEQFF

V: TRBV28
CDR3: CASSRGGKYGYTF

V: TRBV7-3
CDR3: CASSRSGGTNYGYTF

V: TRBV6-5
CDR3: CASRGQAQPGGYF

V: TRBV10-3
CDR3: CAVPGTSGRETDTQYF

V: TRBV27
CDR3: CASSPGTSGYTF

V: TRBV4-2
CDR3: CASSQVGGTSSGNEQYF

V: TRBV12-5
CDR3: CASGSSGTSVDEQFF

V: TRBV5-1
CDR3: CASSSTSGNGADTQYF

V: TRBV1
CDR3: CTSSPQAGVSYEQYF

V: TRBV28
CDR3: CASTIGGQGTYEQYF

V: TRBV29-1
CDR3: CSVNSENTEAFF

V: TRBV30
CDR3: CAWSVAGRTNNEQFF

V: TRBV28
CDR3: CASSLRGHEQFF

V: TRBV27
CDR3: CASSGLTGITEAFF

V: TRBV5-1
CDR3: CASSLSGGVLDGYTF

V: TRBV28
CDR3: CASSFGLAGGASYEQYF

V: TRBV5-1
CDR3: CASRLQVSGNTIYF

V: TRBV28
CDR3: CASSWPGTGDADQPQHF

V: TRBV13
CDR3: CASSLGGRVTQYGYTF